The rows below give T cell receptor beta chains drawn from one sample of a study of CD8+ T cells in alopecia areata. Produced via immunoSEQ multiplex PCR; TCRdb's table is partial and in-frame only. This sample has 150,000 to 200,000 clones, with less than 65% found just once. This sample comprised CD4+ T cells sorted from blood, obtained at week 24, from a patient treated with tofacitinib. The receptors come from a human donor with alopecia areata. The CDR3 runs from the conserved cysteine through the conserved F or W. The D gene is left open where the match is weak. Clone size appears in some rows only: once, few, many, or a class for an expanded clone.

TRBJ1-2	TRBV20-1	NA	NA	TGCAGTGCCGAGGAAGGGTATGGCTACACCTTC	CSAEEGYGYTF
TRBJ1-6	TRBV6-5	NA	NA	TGTGCCAGCAGTTATGAGACAGGAAGATCACCCCTCCACTTT	CASSYETGRSPLHF
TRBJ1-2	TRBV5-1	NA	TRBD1	TGCGCCAGCAGCGGGGACAGATCTTACAATGGCTACACCTTC	CASSGDRSYNGYTF
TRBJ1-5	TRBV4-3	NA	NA	TGCGCCAGCAGCCAAGATCCTGCCGGGGCCAGCAATCAGCCCCAGCATTTT	CASSQDPAGASNQPQHF
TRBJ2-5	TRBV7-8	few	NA	TGTGCCAGCAGCTTGGAGAGCGGTCGGGAGACCCAGTACTTC	CASSLESGRETQYF
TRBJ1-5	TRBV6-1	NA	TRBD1	TGTGCCAGCAGTGATGGGACAGGGCGCAATCAGCCCCAGCATTTT	CASSDGTGRNQPQHF
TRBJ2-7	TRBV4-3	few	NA	TGCGCCAGCAGCCAAGATCGGGCAGCGACCTACGAGCAGTACTTC	CASSQDRAATYEQYF
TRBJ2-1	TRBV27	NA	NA	TGTGCCAGCAGTCCCCCTGGGCCTGTGAGTGAGCAGTTCTTC	CASSPPGPVSEQFF
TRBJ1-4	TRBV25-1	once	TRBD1	TGTGCCAGCAGTGAAACAGGGGGGTTTGCGGAACTGTTTTTT	CASSETGGFAELFF
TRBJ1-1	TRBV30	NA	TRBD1	TGTGCCTGGAGCCAGGGAGGGACAGGGGTGAGGTGGACTGAAGCTTTCTTT	CAWSQGGTGVRWTEAFF
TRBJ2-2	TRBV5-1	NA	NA	TGCGCCAGCAGCTCCTCTAACATCGGGTACACCGGGGAGCTGTTTTTT	CASSSSNIGYTGELFF
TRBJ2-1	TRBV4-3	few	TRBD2	TGCGCCAGCAGCCAAGACGGGACTAGCGGGACTCCGTTCTTC	CASSQDGTSGTPFF
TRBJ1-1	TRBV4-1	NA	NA	TGCGCCAGCAGCCAAGGCCCAGGGTGGCCCACTGAAGCTTTCTTT	CASSQGPGWPTEAFF
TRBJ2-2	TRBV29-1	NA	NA	TGCAGCGTTGCCGAGACTCATATCGGGGAGCTGTTTTTT	CSVAETHIGELFF